This is a list of T cell receptor beta chains from one sample in a study of blood T cell repertoires in COVID-19. Profiling relied on immunoSEQ multiplex PCR, and the TCRdb table lists in-frame clones only, not all of them. This sample has 160,000 or so clones; 87% occur once, and the top ten carry under 5%. The sequenced sample was peripheral blood. All receptors come from a woman in her sixties or seventies who had recovered from COVID-19. The CDR3 runs from the conserved cysteine through the conserved F or W. D genes are given only for firm matches. Clone sizes are given selectively: once, few, many, or a class where the clone is expanded.

V gene: TRBV5-8; D gene: TRBD2; clone size: NA; J gene: TRBJ2-3; CDR3 length: 15; CDR3 protein: CASSALSGGADTQYF; CDR3 DNA: TGTGCCAGCAGCGCACTCAGCGGGGGAGCAGATACGCAGTATTTT
V gene: TRBV14; D gene: NA; clone size: NA; J gene: TRBJ1-4; CDR3 length: 12; CDR3 protein: CASSLQGFQLFF; CDR3 DNA: TGTGCCAGCAGCCTACAGGGTTTTCAACTGTTTTTT
V gene: TRBV29-1; D gene: TRBD2; clone size: NA; J gene: TRBJ2-1; CDR3 length: 13; CDR3 protein: CSVASGTSNEQFF; CDR3 DNA: TGCAGCGTTGCGAGTGGGACTAGCAATGAGCAGTTCTTC
V gene: TRBV5-5; D gene: NA; clone size: once; J gene: TRBJ1-6; CDR3 length: 15; CDR3 protein: CASSLASVYNSPLHF; CDR3 DNA: TGTGCCAGCAGCTTGGCCTCGGTCTATAATTCACCCCTCCACTTT
V gene: TRBV9; D gene: NA; clone size: NA; J gene: TRBJ1-3; CDR3 length: 17; CDR3 protein: CASSVGSQGRLGNTIYF; CDR3 DNA: TGTGCCAGCAGCGTAGGTTCACAGGGAAGACTTGGAAACACCATATATTTT
V gene: TRBV20-1; D gene: TRBD2; clone size: NA; J gene: TRBJ2-7; CDR3 length: 16; CDR3 protein: CSASSPSGGARHEQYF; CDR3 DNA: TGCAGTGCTAGTTCGCCTAGCGGGGGGGCTCGCCACGAGCAGTACTTC
V gene: TRBV28; D gene: NA; clone size: NA; J gene: TRBJ1-2; CDR3 length: 14; CDR3 protein: CASSSPGDNYGYTF; CDR3 DNA: TGTGCCAGCAGTTCGCCAGGCGATAACTATGGCTACACCTTC
V gene: TRBV30; D gene: NA; clone size: NA; J gene: TRBJ1-3; CDR3 length: 16; CDR3 protein: CAWSVLGGPDGNTIYF; CDR3 DNA: TGTGCCTGGAGTGTACTCGGGGGGCCGGATGGAAACACCATATATTTT
V gene: TRBV19; D gene: TRBD2; clone size: NA; J gene: TRBJ2-2; CDR3 length: 15; CDR3 protein: CASSPWTSGAGELFF; CDR3 DNA: TGTGCCAGTAGTCCCTGGACTAGCGGAGCTGGGGAGCTGTTTTTT
V gene: TRBV5-1; D gene: TRBD1; clone size: NA; J gene: TRBJ1-2; CDR3 length: 15; CDR3 protein: CASTSWVGTASGYTF; CDR3 DNA: TGCGCCAGCACCTCTTGGGTTGGGACAGCTTCTGGCTACACCTTC
V gene: TRBV4-1; D gene: NA; clone size: NA; J gene: TRBJ1-6; CDR3 length: 18; CDR3 protein: CASSQEPNRRSYNSPLHF; CDR3 DNA: TGCGCCAGCAGCCAAGAACCCAACCGCAGGTCCTATAATTCACCCCTCCACTTT
V gene: TRBV19; D gene: TRBD1; clone size: NA; J gene: TRBJ1-1; CDR3 length: 16; CDR3 protein: CASSIATGTGGTEAFF; CDR3 DNA: TGTGCCAGTAGTATAGCCACCGGGACAGGGGGCACTGAAGCTTTCTTT
V gene: TRBV6-5; D gene: NA; clone size: once; J gene: TRBJ2-3; CDR3 length: 16; CDR3 protein: CASSYSWAASTDTQYF; CDR3 DNA: TGTGCCAGCAGTTACTCGTGGGCTGCTAGCACAGATACGCAGTATTTT
V gene: TRBV6-5; D gene: TRBD2; clone size: once; J gene: TRBJ2-2; CDR3 length: 15; CDR3 protein: CASRYRGLGPGELFF; CDR3 DNA: TGTGCCAGCAGATACCGGGGACTAGGTCCCGGGGAGCTGTTTTTT
V gene: TRBV19; D gene: NA; clone size: NA; J gene: TRBJ2-4; CDR3 length: 14; CDR3 protein: CASSLQGKENIQYF; CDR3 DNA: TGTGCCAGTAGTTTACAGGGAAAGGAAAACATTCAGTACTTC